The text below deals with one T cell receptor (beta chain). This record belongs to a study of PD-1 blockade in mismatch repair-deficient tumors. The V segment lost 7 bases and the J segment 3 bases; nucleotides outside the gene matches: 11. The CDR3 runs to 16 residues. The germline CDR1 and CDR2 sequences are MNHNY and SVGAGI (reference sequence). Repertoires were generated with immunoSEQ multiplex PCR, while TCRdb's copy carries only in-frame clones and drops some. Of under 150,000 clones in the sample, around 87% were seen once. The clonotype comes from an adult with mismatch repair-deficient cancer. The input for sequencing was peripheral blood, taken 44 weeks after starting pembrolizumab. This rearrangement joins TRBV6-6 to TRBJ1-4, with 7 bases aligning to TRBD1. The CDR3: CASTQRTGLANEKLFF. CDR3 bases: TGTGCCAGCACCCAAAGGACAGGTCTGGCTAATGAAAAACTGTTTTTT.